This TCR beta chain was recovered during a study of blood T cell repertoires in COVID-19. The wider study: Italy, Spain and the United States were the sources of the convalescent and acute COVID-19 samples. The cDNA or gDNA used as material had been derived from T cells, B-cell-depleted T cells, or PBMCs.

In the original processing: Reference gene primers were amplified, and this amplification served to estimate nucleated cell counts. Sequencing used immunoSEQ multiplex PCR; TCRdb keeps in-frame clones, though not all of them. D and trimming were read from the DNA, whereas the V and J calls and clone size are those reported in that table. The sample lists roughly 150,000 clones, 89% occurring once. This clone was observed once. Looked up from germline, CDR1 is LNHNV and CDR2 is YYDKDF (reference sequence). The CDR3 loop spans 15 amino acids. The J segment lost 7 bases and the V segment lost 5 bases, leaving 12 bases of the junction unmatched.

The chain joins TRBV15 to TRBJ2-3; 7 bases are a match to TRBD2. This receptor was identified in a man aged 55 to 69 with acute or convalescent COVID-19. Sequences were obtained from peripheral blood. Here the CDR3 reads CATSPREGPTYTQYF. The DNA of the CDR3 is TGTGCCACCAGCCCGAGGGAGGGTCCCACGTATACGCAGTATTTT.